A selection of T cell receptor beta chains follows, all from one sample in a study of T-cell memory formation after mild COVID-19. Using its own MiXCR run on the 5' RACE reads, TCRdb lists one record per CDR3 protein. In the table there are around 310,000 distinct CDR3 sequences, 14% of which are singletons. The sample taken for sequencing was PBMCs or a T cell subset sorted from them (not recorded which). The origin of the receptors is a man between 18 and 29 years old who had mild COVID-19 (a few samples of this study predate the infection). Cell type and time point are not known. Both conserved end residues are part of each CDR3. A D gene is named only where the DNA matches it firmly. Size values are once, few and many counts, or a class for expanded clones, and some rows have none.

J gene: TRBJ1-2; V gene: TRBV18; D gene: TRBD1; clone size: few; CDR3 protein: CASSPFGTGDGGYTF; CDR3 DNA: TGTGCCAGCTCACCGTTTGGGACAGGGGACGGCGGCTACACCTTC
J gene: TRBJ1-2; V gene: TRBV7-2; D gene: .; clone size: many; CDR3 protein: CASSFLDGNYGYTF; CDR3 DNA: TGTGCCAGCAGCTTCTTGGACGGAAACTATGGCTACACCTTC
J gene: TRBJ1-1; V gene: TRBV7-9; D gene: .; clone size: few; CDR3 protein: CASSFSVRATEAFF; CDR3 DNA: TGTGCCAGCAGCTTTAGTGTCAGGGCCACTGAAGCTTTCTTT
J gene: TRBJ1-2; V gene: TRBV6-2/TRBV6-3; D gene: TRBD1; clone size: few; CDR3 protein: CASGGQGTARGYTF; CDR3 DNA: TGTGCCAGCGGGGGACAGGGAACGGCACGGGGCTACACCTTC
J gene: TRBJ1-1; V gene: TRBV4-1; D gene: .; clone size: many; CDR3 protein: CASSQGGGGTEAFF; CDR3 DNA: TGCGCCAGCAGCCAGGGAGGGGGTGGCACTGAAGCTTTCTTT
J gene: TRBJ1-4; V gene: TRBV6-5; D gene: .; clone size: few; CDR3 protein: CASSYSGLTNEKLFF; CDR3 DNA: TGTGCCAGCAGTTACTCAGGACTGACTAATGAAAAACTGTTTTTT
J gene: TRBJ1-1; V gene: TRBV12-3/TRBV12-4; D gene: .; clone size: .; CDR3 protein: CASTPVGARAEAFF; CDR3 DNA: TGTGCCAGCACCCCGGTCGGGGCGAGGGCTGAAGCTTTCTTT
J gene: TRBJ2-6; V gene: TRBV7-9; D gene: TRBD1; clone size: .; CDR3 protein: CASSSSVEGGAGANVLTF; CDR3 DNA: TGTGCCAGCAGCTCGTCCGTGGAAGGGGGCGCGGGGGCCAACGTCCTGACTTTC
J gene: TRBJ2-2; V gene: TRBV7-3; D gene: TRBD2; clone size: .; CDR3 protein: CASSYSGGAPGELFF; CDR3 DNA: TGTGCCAGCAGCTATAGCGGGGGGGCTCCCGGGGAGCTGTTTTTT
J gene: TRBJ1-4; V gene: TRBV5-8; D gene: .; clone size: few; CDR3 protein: CASSSGGSANEKLFF; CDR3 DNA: TGTGCCAGCAGCTCCGGAGGCAGCGCAAATGAAAAACTGTTTTTT
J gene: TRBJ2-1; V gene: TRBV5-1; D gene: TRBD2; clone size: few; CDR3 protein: CASSPLLAGGSNNEQFF; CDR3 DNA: TGCGCCAGCAGCCCCTTACTAGCGGGGGGGTCGAACAATGAGCAGTTCTTC
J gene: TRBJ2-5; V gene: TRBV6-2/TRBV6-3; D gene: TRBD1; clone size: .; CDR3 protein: CASNPDRGGRETQYF; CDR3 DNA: TGTGCCAGCAACCCAGACAGGGGAGGACGAGAGACCCAGTACTTC
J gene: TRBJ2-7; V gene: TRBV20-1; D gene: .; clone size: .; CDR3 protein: CSARDSSLYEQYF; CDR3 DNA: TGCAGTGCTAGAGATTCTAGTCTCTACGAGCAGTACTTC
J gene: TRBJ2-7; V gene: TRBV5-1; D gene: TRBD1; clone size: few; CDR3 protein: CASSPRDRGLIYEQYF; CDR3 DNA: TGCGCCAGCAGTCCCCGGGACAGGGGCTTAATCTACGAGCAGTACTTC
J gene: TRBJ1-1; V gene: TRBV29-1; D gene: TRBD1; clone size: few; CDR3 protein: CSVGQGGPVAFF; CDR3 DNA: TGCAGCGTGGGCCAGGGGGGACCTGTTGCTTTCTTT
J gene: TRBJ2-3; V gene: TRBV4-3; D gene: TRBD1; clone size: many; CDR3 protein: CASSPGTVGNSDTQYF; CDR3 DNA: TGCGCCAGCAGCCCGGGGACAGTTGGGAACTCAGATACGCAGTATTTT
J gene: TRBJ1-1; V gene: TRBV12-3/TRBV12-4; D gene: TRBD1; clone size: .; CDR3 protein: CASSPGQLNTEAFF; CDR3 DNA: TGTGCCAGCAGCCCGGGACAGTTGAACACTGAAGCTTTCTTT
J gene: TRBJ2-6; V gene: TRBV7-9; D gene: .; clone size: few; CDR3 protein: CASSSSRAGANVLTF; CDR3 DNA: TGTGCCAGCAGCTCATCCCGGGCTGGGGCCAACGTCCTGACTTTC
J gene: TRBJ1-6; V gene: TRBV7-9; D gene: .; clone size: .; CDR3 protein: CASSLAPDGALHF; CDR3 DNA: TGTGCCAGCAGCTTAGCGCCTGATGGGGCCCTCCACTTT
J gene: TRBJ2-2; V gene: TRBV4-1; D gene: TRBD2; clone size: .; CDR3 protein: CASSQAGAGANTGELFF; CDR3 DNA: TGCGCCAGCAGCCAAGCGGGAGCGGGGGCCAACACCGGGGAGCTGTTTTTT
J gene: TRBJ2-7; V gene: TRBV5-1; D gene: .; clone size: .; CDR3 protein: CASSLSLKLYEQYF; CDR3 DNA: TGCGCCAGCAGCTTGAGCCTAAAACTCTACGAGCAGTACTTC
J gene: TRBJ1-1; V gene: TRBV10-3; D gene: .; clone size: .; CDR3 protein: CAISSQGSTEAFF; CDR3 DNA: TGTGCCATCAGTTCCCAGGGGAGCACTGAAGCTTTCTTT
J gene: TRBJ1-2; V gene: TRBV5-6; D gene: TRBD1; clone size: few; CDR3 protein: CASSPTTGFYGYTF; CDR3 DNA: TGTGCCAGCAGCCCGACGACAGGGTTCTATGGCTACACCTTC
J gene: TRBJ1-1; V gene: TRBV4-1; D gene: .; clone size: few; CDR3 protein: CASSQDGRGIMNTEAFF; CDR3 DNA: TGCGCCAGCAGCCAAGATGGGCGCGGGATCATGAACACTGAAGCTTTCTTT
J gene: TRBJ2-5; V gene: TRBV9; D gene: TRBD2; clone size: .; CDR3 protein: CASSADAGGQETQYF; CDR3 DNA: TGTGCCAGCAGCGCCGATGCGGGGGGCCAAGAGACCCAGTACTTC
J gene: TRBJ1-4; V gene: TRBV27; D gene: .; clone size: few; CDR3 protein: CASSSGAAAGEKLFF; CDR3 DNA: TGTGCCAGCAGTTCCGGAGCCGCCGCTGGAGAAAAACTGTTTTTT
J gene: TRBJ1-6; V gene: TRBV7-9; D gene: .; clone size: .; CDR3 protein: CASSSQGDSPLHF; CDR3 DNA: TGTGCCAGCAGCTCACAGGGTGATTCACCCCTCCACTTT
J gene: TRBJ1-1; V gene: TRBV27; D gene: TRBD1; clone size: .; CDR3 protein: CASSSTGITNTEAFF; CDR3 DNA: TGTGCCAGCAGTTCGACAGGGATAACGAACACTGAAGCTTTCTTT
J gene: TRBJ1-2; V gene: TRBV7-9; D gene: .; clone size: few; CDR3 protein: CASSLATNSYGYTF; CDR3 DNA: TGTGCCAGCAGCTTAGCGACGAATTCCTATGGCTACACCTTC
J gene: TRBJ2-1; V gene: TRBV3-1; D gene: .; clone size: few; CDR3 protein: CASSQDGGGIDPFF; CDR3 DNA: TGTGCCAGCAGCCAAGATGGAGGCGGAATTGATCCGTTCTTC
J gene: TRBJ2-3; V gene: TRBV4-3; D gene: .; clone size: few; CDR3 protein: CASSQASSGTDTQYF; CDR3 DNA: TGCGCCAGCAGCCAAGCGTCGTCCGGCACAGATACGCAGTATTTT
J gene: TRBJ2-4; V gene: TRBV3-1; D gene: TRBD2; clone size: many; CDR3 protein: CASSPTSGGAKNIQYF; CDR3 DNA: TGTGCCAGCAGCCCGACTAGCGGGGGGGCCAAAAACATTCAGTACTTC
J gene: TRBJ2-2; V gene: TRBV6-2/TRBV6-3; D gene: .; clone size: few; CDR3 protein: CASSRNRAGELFF; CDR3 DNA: TGTGCCAGCAGCCGAAACAGGGCCGGGGAGCTGTTTTTT
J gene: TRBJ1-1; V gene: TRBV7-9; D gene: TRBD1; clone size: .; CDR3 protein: CASSSGQGEAEAFF; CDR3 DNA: TGTGCCAGCAGCTCAGGACAGGGGGAAGCTGAAGCTTTCTTT
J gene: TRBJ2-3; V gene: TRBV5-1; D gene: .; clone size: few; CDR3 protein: CASSLAFIGEADTQYF; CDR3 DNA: TGCGCCAGCAGCTTGGCCTTTATAGGGGAGGCAGATACGCAGTATTTT
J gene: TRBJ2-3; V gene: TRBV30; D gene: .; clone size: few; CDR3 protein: CAWMGSGTDTQYF; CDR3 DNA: TGTGCCTGGATGGGGTCAGGCACAGATACGCAGTATTTT
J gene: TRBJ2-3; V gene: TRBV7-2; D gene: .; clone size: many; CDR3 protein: CASSLEAENTQYF; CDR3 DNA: TGTGCCAGCAGCTTAGAAGCCGAAAATACGCAGTATTTT